The next 21 T cell receptor beta chains were all read from a single sample in a study of a mutant IDH1 vaccine in newly diagnosed glioma. Antigen specificity for these receptors is unknown. Time point reported: week 47, end of study. In the vaccine, a single dose held 300 ug of the mutant IDH1 20-mer peptide, along with topical imiquimod. Only in-frame clones appear in the TCRdb table, and some are missing; sequencing was by immunoSEQ multiplex PCR. This table holds about 31,000 clones, 90% found once. The source was PBMCs, collected from a glioma patient whose treatment included an IDH1 peptide vaccine. These receptor sequences come from a woman in her forties with glioma.

The chain has TRBV4-1 and TRBJ2-7; D remains ambiguous. Per the germline V gene, CDR1 is MGHRA and CDR2 is YSYEKL. The CDR3 extends over 17 amino acids. Trimming removed 1 base from V and 5 bases from J, with 21 bases in between. DNA for the CDR3: TGCGCCAGCAGCCAAGGGACGACATTTATCCTAGATGACGAGCAGTACTTC. Translation gives CASSQGTTFILDDEQYF.

This chain links TRBV29-1 with TRBJ1-2; D is uncertain. The V end lost 2 bases, the J end lost 4 bases, and 5 bases lay between the germline ends. Germline V lookup: CDR1 SQVTM, CDR2 ANQGSEA. This CDR3 has 11 amino acids. The CDR3 region is CSVEISYGYTF. For the CDR3, the DNA is TGCAGCGTTGAAATCAGCTATGGCTACACCTTC.

The gene calls are TRBV6-1 and TRBJ2-3; 7 bases agree with TRBD2. Per the germline V gene, CDR1 is MNHNS and CDR2 is SASEGT. V lost 3 bases, J lost 6 bases, and 15 bases stayed unmatched. The CDR3 sequence is 17 residues long. The CDR3 sequence: CASSEGMVAGPRDTQYF. The CDR3 bases are TGTGCCAGCAGTGAGGGGATGGTAGCGGGTCCTCGGGATACGCAGTATTTT.

This clone has a handful of counts. J is TRBJ1-1 and V is TRBV29-1; no definite D call. Per the germline V gene, CDR1 is SQVTM and CDR2 is ANQGSEA. This CDR3 contains 13 residues. V was cut by 7 bases and J by 1 base, with 13 bases left in between. CDR3 in DNA: TGCAGCGCCATAAGAGGCTCGAACACTGAAGCTTTCTTT. Translation gives CSAIRGSNTEAFF.

The rearrangement joins TRBV5-4 to TRBJ2-7; 9 nucleotides line up with TRBD1. After removal of 4 bases from V and 4 bases from J, the junction contained 9 bases not matched to a gene. Germline V gene sequence: CDR1 SGHNT, CDR2 YYREEE (reference sequence). The CDR3 is 15 amino acids. The CDR3 coding sequence is TGTGCCAGCAGCGCATTCGGGACAGGGCTTTACGAGCAGTACTTC. Translating gives CASSAFGTGLYEQYF.

On this clone itself: At one of its ends the junction is not consistent with the germline gene, which may arise from a read error. The rearrangement links TRBV7-7 to TRBJ2-7, with D perhaps TRBD2 (5 bases). Germline V gene data show CDR1 as SSHAT and CDR2 as FNYEAQ (reference sequence). CDR3 length: 13 amino acids. DNA for the CDR3: TGTGCTAGCAGCCCCGGGGTAAACTACGAGCAGTACTTC. Translation gives CASSPGVNYEQYF.

The chain combines TRBV7-9 with TRBJ2-5, with 7 nucleotides matching TRBD2. Germline CDR1 SEHNR, CDR2 FQNEAQ (reference sequence). V trimming: 3 bases; J trimming: 5 bases; junction bases outside the gene matches: 12. This CDR3 has 16 amino acids. CDR3 in amino acids: CASSFFGNVRGETQYF. CDR3 DNA sequence: TGTGCCAGCAGCTTTTTTGGGAACGTGCGGGGGGAGACCCAGTACTTC.

This clone has a single count. In DNA form, the CDR3 reads TGTGCCAGCAGTCCAAAGGCCCCAGATACGCAGTATTTT. Translated: CASSPKAPDTQYF. The chain uses TRBV6-6 and TRBJ2-3; D is unresolved. V lost 5 bases and J lost 4, with 10 bases in between. Germline V gives CDR1 MNHNY, CDR2 SVGAGI (reference sequence). This CDR3 spans 13 amino acids.

A single count supports this clone. At one boundary the junction diverges from the germline segment, which might be a read error. The chain is built from TRBV7-7 and TRBJ2-1; 8 nucleotides line up with TRBD2. Germline CDR1 SSHAT, CDR2 FNYEAQ (reference sequence). CDR3 length: 14 amino acids. The DNA for the CDR3 is TGTGCTAGCAGTTCTAGCGGGCTTAACAATGAGCAGTTCTTC. It translates to CASSSSGLNNEQFF.

The V and J genes are TRBV28 and TRBJ1-4, with D unresolved. Trimming cost V 2 bases and J 13 bases, with 14 bases left between them. The germline gives CDR1 MDHEN, CDR2 SYDVKM. This CDR3 is built from 13 residues. The chain's CDR3 is CASSLSETLGLFF. The CDR3 nucleotides read TGTGCCAGCAGTTTAAGTGAGACTTTAGGACTGTTTTTT.

The V call is TRBV6-1, the J call TRBJ1-2; the D is unclear. Germline lookup yields CDR1 MNHNS and CDR2 SASEGT. V lost 2 bases to trimming and J lost 2 bases, with 27 bases between them. This CDR3 has 20 amino acids. DNA for the CDR3: TGTGCCAGCAGTGAATACCCGTTCGAGACTGTAGTCAACCTAAACTATGGCTACACCTTC. As protein: CASSEYPFETVVNLNYGYTF.

The chain couples TRBV7-9 to TRBJ2-2; tentatively, D is TRBD2 (5 bases). CDR1 is SEHNR, CDR2 FQNEAQ, per germline (reference sequence). This CDR3 spans 16 amino acids. V was shortened by 5 bases and J by 4 bases, with 17 bases between the two germline ends. Here the CDR3 reads CASSDASFEGTGELFF. CDR3 nucleotide sequence: TGTGCCAGCAGCGACGCGTCGTTCGAGGGCACCGGGGAGCTGTTTTTT.

The chain combines TRBV6-5 with TRBJ2-3; weak D call: TRBD1 (6 bases). This CDR3 is built from 14 residues. V lost 2 bases and J lost 5, with 11 bases in between. Germline CDR1 is MNHEY and CDR2 is SVGAGI. The CDR3 reads CASSYKQGLDTQYF. The CDR3 DNA reads TGTGCCAGCAGTTACAAACAGGGCTTAGATACGCAGTATTTT.

The chain recombines TRBV2 with TRBJ2-3, with D unresolved. In germline, CDR1 is SNHLY, CDR2 FYNNEI. The CDR3 is 16 residues long. Trimming removed 0 bases from V and 0 bases from J, with 10 bases in between. The CDR3: CASSEAPGSSTDTQYF. CDR3 DNA: TGTGCCAGCAGTGAAGCTCCGGGTTCTAGCACAGATACGCAGTATTTT.

The rearrangement links TRBV6-5 to TRBJ1-6; possibly TRBD1 for D (6 bases). CDR1 is MNHEY, CDR2 SVGAGI, per germline. The ends were cut back, 5 bases at V and 10 bases at J, with 12 bases in the middle. This CDR3 contains 13 residues. The CDR3 protein is CASSTRDNSPLHF. The CDR3 bases are TGTGCCAGCAGTACCCGGGACAACTCACCCCTCCACTTT.

This clone was recorded only once. The chain uses TRBV19 and TRBJ2-7, with D perhaps TRBD1 or TRBD2 (6 bases each). There are 14 residues in the CDR3. Trimming stripped 3 bases from V and 3 bases from J, with 12 bases between. CDR1 and CDR2 (germline): LNHDA, SQIVND (reference sequence). The CDR3 bases are TGTGCCAGTAGTATCGCGGGACACATCTACGAGCAGTACTTC. Amino acids: CASSIAGHIYEQYF.

The rearrangement uses TRBV5-5 and TRBJ2-1; 10 bases agree with TRBD2. The CDR3 spans 15 residues. Germline V CDR1 and CDR2: SGHKS, YYEKEE (reference sequence). Trimming removed 2 bases from V and 6 bases from J; junction bases left unmatched: 5. CDR3 residues: CASSLTSGALNEQFF. The CDR3 nucleotides read TGTGCCAGCAGCTTAACTAGCGGGGCCCTCAATGAGCAGTTCTTC.

This chain uses TRBV15 with TRBJ1-2; 8 bases fit TRBD1. V lost 4 bases to trimming and J lost 8 bases; unmatched junction nucleotides: 9. The germline V gene encodes CDR1 LNHNV and CDR2 YYDKDF (reference sequence). This CDR3 region has 14 residues. CDR3 DNA: TGTGCCACCAGCACCTCAGGGGGCTGGATGGGCTACACCTTC. Encoded protein: CATSTSGGWMGYTF.

This clone showed up just once. CDR3 nucleotide sequence: TGCGCCAGCAGCCAAAGGGGGGGTATAGGCAATGAGCAGTTCTTC. Translation: CASSQRGGIGNEQFF. This chain uses TRBV4-1 with TRBJ2-1; a possible D gene is TRBD2 (7 bases). Germline V gene lookup returns CDR1 MGHRA and CDR2 YSYEKL. The V and J ends lost 2 bases and 6 bases respectively, with 14 bases between them. The CDR3 runs to 15 residues.

The rearrangement links TRBV19 to TRBJ1-5, with 9 nucleotides matching TRBD1. Germline V gives CDR1 LNHDA, CDR2 SQIVND (reference sequence). With 6 bases clipped from V and 5 bases from J, the junction kept 8 bases outside the gene matches. CDR3 size: 15 residues. In DNA, the CDR3 is TGTGCCAGTAGCCTTACAGGGGGCCCCGATCAGCCCCAGCATTTT. Its protein product is CASSLTGGPDQPQHF.

V and J are TRBV5-1 and TRBJ2-5, with 7 bases lining up with TRBD2. After removal of 6 bases from V and 4 bases from J, the junction contained 12 bases not matched to a gene. This CDR3 is built from 15 residues. CDR1 and CDR2 from the germline V gene are SGHRS and YFSETQ. In nucleotides, the CDR3 is TGCGCCAGCACCCCAATAGCGGGCGGCGGAGAGACCCAGTACTTC. It codes for CASTPIAGGGETQYF.